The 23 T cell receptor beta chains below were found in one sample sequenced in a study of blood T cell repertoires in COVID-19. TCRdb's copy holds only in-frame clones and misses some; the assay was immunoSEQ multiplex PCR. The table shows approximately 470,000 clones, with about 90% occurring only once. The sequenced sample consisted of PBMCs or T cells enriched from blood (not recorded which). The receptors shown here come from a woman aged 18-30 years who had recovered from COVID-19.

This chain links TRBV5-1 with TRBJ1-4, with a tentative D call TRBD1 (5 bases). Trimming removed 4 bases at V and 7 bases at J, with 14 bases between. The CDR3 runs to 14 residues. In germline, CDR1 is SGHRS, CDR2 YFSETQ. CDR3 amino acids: CASSPGGALEKLFF. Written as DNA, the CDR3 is TGCGCCAGCAGCCCGGGAGGGGCCCTTGAAAAACTGTTTTTT.

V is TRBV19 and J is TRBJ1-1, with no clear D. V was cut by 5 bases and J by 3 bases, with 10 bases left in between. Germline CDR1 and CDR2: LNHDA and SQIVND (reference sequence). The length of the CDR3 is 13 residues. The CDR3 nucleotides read TGTGCCAGTAGTCCGAACCGGGACACTGAAGCTTTCTTT. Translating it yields CASSPNRDTEAFF. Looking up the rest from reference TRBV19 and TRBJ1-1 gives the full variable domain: DGGITQSPKYLFRKEGQNVTLSCEQNLNHDAMYWYRQDPGQGLRLIYYSQIVNDFQKGDIAEGYSVSREKKESFPLTVTSAQKNPTAFYLCASSPNRDTEAFFGQGTRLTVV.

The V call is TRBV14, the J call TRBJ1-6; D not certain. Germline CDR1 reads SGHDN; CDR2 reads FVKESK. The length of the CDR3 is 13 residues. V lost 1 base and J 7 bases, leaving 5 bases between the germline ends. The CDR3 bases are TGTGCCAGCAGCCAAGTTCTAAATTCACCCCTCCACTTT. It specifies CASSQVLNSPLHF.

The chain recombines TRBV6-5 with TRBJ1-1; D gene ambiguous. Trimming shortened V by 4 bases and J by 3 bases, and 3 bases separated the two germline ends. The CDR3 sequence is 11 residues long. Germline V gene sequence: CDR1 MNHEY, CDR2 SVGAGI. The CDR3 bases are TGTGCCAGCAGTTTAGACACTGAAGCTTTCTTT. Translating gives CASSLDTEAFF.

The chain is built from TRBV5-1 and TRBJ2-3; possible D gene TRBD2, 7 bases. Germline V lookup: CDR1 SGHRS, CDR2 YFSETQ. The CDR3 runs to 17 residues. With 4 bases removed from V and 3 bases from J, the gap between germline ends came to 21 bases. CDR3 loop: CASSGTGGQLRTDTQYF. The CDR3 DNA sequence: TGCGCCAGCAGCGGTACCGGGGGGCAGTTAAGGACAGATACGCAGTATTTT.

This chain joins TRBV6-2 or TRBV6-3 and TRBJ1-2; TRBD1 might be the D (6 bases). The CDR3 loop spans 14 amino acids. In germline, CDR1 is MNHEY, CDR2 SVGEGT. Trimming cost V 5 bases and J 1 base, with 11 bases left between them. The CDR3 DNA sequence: TGTGCCAGCAGTGCCGACAGGAGTAACTATGGCTACACCTTC. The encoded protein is CASSADRSNYGYTF.

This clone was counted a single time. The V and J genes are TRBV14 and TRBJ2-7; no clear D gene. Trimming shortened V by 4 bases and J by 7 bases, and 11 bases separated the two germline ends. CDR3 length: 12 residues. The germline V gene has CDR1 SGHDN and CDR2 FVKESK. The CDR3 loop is CASSPAREEQYF. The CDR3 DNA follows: TGTGCCAGCAGCCCCGCGCGTGAGGAGCAGTACTTC.

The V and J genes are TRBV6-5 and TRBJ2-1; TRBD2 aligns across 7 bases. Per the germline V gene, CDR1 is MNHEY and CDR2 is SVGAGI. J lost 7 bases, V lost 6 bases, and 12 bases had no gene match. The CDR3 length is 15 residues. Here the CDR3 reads CASSPAQREDNEQFF. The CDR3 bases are TGTGCCAGCAGCCCCGCGCAGCGGGAAGATAATGAGCAGTTCTTC.

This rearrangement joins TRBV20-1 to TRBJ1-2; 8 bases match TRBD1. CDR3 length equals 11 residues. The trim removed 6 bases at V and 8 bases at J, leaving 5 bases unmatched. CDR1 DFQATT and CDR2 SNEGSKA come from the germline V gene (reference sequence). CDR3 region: CSAPRQGGYTF. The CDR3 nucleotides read TGCAGTGCGCCAAGACAGGGGGGCTACACCTTC.

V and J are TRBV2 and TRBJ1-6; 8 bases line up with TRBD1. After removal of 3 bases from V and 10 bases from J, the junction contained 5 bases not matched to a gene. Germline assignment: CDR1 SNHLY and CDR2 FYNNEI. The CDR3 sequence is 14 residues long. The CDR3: CASSDRTGISPLHF. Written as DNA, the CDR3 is TGTGCCAGCAGTGATCGGACAGGGATCTCACCCCTCCACTTT. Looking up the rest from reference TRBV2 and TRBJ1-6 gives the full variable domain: EPEVTQTPSHQVTQMGQEVILRCVPISNHLYFYWYRQILGQKVEFLVSFYNNEISEKSEIFDDQFSVERPDGSNFTLKIRSTKLEDSAMYFCASSDRTGISPLHFGNGTRLTVT.

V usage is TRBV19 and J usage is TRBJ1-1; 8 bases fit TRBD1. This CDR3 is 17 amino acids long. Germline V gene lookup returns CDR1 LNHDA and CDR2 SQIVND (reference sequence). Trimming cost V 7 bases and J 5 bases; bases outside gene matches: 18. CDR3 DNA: TGTGCCAGTAAGCGAGGGGGGGGACAGGTTGTGGAAACTGAAGCTTTCTTT. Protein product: CASKRGGGQVVETEAFF.

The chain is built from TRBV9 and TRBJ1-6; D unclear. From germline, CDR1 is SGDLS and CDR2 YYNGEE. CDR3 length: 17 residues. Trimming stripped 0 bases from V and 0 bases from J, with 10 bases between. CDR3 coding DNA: TGTGCCAGCAGCGTAGTGGGCAGCTTCTCCTATAATTCACCCCTCCACTTT. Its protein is CASSVVGSFSYNSPLHF.

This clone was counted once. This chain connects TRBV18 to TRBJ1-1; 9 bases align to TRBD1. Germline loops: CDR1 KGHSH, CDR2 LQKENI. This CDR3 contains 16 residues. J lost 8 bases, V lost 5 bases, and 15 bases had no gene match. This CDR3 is CASSFSTGTGRSEAFF. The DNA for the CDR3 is TGTGCCAGCTCATTTTCAACCGGGACAGGGCGCTCGGAAGCTTTCTTT.

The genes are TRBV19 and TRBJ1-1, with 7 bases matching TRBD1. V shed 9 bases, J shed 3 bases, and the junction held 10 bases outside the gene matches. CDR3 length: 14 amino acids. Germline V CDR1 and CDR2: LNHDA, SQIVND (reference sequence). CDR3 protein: CASAKGARDTEAFF. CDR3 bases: TGTGCCAGCGCGAAGGGGGCGCGGGACACTGAAGCTTTCTTT.

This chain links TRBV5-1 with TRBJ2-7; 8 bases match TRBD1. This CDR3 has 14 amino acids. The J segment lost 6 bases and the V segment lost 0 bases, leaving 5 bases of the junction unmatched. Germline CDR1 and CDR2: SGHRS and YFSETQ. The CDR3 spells CASSLGTGIPEQYF. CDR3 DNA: TGCGCCAGCAGCTTGGGGACAGGGATCCCCGAGCAGTACTTC.

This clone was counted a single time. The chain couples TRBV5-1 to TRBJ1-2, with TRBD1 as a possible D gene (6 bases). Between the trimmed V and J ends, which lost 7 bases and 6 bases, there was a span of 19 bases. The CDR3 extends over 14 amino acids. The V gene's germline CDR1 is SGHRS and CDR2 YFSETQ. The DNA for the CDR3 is TGCGCCAGCGGGACACCTGAAATAGTTGATGGCTACACCTTC. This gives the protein CASGTPEIVDGYTF.

CDR3 DNA: TGCAGCGTTGAAGGGACAGGGGTGGGAGATACGCAGTATTTT. Translation: CSVEGTGVGDTQYF. The V and J genes are TRBV29-1 and TRBJ2-3, with 9 bases lining up with TRBD1. The CDR3 is made up of 14 amino acids. Losses at the gene ends were 1 base for V and 5 bases for J; bases not matched to a gene: 4. CDR1 and CDR2 (germline): SQVTM, ANQGSEA.

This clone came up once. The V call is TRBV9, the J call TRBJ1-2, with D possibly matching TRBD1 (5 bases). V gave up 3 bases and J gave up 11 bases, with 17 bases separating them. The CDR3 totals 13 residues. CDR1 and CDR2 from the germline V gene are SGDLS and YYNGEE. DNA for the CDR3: TGTGCCAGCAGCGCAGGACCCACCGGGGGGTACACCTTC. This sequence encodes CASSAGPTGGYTF. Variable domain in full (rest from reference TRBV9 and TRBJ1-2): DSGVTQTPKHLITATGQRVTLRCSPRSGDLSVYWYQQSLDQGLQFLIQYYNGEERAKGNILERFSAQQFPDLHSELNLSSLELGDSALYFCASSAGPTGGYTFGSGTRLTVV.

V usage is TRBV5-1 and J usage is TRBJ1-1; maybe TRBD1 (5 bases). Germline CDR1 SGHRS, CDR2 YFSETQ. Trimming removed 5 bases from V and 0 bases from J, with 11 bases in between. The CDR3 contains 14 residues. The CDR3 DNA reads TGCGCCAGCAGTGCGGGGGGAATGAACACTGAAGCTTTCTTT. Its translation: CASSAGGMNTEAFF.

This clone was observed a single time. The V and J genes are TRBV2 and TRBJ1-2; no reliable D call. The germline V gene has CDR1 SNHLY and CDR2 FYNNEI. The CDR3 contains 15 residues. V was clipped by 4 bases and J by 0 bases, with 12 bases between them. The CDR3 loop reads CASSAEGRANYGYTF. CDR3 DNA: TGTGCCAGCAGTGCCGAGGGCCGAGCTAACTATGGCTACACCTTC.

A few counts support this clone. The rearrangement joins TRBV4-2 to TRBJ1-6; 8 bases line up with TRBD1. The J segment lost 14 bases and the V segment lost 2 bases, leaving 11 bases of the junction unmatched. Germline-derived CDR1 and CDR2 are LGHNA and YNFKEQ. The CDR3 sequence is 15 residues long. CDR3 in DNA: TGTGCCAGCAGCCAACCCGACAGGGGTTGGGAGACCCTCCACTTT. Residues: CASSQPDRGWETLHF.

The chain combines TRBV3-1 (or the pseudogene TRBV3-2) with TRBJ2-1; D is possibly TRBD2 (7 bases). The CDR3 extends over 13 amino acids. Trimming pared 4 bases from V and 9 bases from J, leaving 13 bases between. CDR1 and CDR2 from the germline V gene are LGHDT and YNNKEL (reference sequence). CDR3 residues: CASSRRGAVEQFF. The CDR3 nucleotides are TGTGCCAGCAGCCGACGGGGGGCGGTTGAGCAGTTCTTC.

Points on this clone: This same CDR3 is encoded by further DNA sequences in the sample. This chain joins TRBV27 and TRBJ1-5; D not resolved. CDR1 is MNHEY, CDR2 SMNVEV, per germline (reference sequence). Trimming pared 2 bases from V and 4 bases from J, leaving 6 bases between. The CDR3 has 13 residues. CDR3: CASSLRVNQPQHF. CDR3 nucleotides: TGTGCCAGCAGTTTACGGGTGAATCAGCCCCAGCATTTT.